The T cell receptor beta chain described here comes from a study of spatial heterogeneity in lung cancer. The time point was: sample taken at primary tumor resection. In each case, whole RNA from tumor, nontumor lung or frozen PBMC was sequenced unsorted. Samples were donated by 72 untreated early-stage non-small cell lung cancer patients. TCRdb reanalysed the 5' RACE reads using MiXCR and keeps one entry per CDR3 protein. This sample has about 38,000 distinct CDR3 sequences, with roughly 8% found just once. CDR3 length: 13 residues. V was clipped by 1 base and J by 7 bases, with 8 bases between them. This clonotype was detected many times.

V is TRBV12-3 or TRBV12-4 and J is TRBJ1-5; D not certain. The material was PBMCs, obtained at surgery. The receptor's source is a male donor with early-stage non-small cell lung cancer. The CDR3 bases are TGTGCCAGCAGTTTAGAAGGGAGGCAGCCCCAGCATTTT. This gives the protein CASSLEGRQPQHF.